A selection of T cell receptor beta chains follows, all from one sample in a study of T cell responses to AZD1222 COVID-19 vaccine. Sequenced by immunoSEQ multiplex PCR; TCRdb stores in-frame clones only, minus some. The sample holds approximately 150,000 clones; around nine tenths are singletons and the top ten take around 1.6%. The material sequenced was peripheral blood, taken on day 0 of AZD1222 vaccination. These receptors were taken from an adult in good health. Each CDR3 is given with its conserved first and last residue. Clone size is stated in some rows and not others, as once, few, many or a class when expanded.

v_call clone_size cdr3_aa
TRBV25-1 NA CASSDLGDRGNSEQYF
TRBV15 NA CATSREQGKSQPQHF
TRBV11-3 NA CASSLAGGNTEAFF
TRBV7-3 NA CASSTARAGADEQYF
TRBV15 NA CATSRRQGTSEKLFF
TRBV15 NA CATSRDSKTNEQFF
TRBV6-2/TRBV6-3 few CASSYYGNTEAFF
TRBV7-2 NA CASSGAAWAGVRTGELFF
TRBV28 NA CASSLLGVGGHTGELFF
TRBV5-1 NA CASRSTSNSNQPQHF
TRBV30 NA CAWSGRVGGTGELFF